Each of the 5 T cell receptor beta chains below was sequenced from the same sample in a study of regulatory T cells in long-lasting Graves disease. Assembly of TCR beta libraries relied on iRepertoire HTBI primers together with Arm-PCR of CDR3 regions. TCRdb passed the multiplex PCR reads through MiXCR, listing each CDR3 protein once. Of 500,000 or so distinct CDR3 sequences in the sample, around 16% were seen once. Stated time point: newly diagnosed GD, antithyroid drugs for less than 3 months. With RNA extracted from PBMCs as input, the TCR library was made. The same sample was also used in a study of T cells in Graves' hyperthyroidism and ophthalmopathy.

This sample comprised peripheral blood mononuclear cells (PBMCs), obtained at new diagnosis, from a patient treated with antithyroid drugs. These receptors were collected from a man aged 40-49 years with Graves disease.

This clonotype has a count of ten or more. The chain recombines TRBV5-1 with TRBJ2-3; TRBD2 is a possible D gene (5 bases). The CDR3 runs 15 residues. V lost 5 bases and J 2 bases, leaving 15 bases between the germline ends. Germline-derived CDR1 and CDR2 are SGHRS and YFSETQ. The CDR3 nucleotides are TGCGCCAGCAGACTAGGTTTCCCCATCACAGATACGCAGTATTTT. Protein sequence: CASRLGFPITDTQYF.

This clonotype has ten or more counts. In nucleotides, the CDR3 is TGTGCCAGCAGCCAACCAGGGGACACTGAAGCTTTCTTT. Translated, it gives CASSQPGDTEAFF. The genes are TRBV14 and TRBJ1-1; D is possibly TRBD1 (6 bases). CDR1 and CDR2 (germline): SGHDN, FVKESK. Deletions cut 2 bases from V and 3 bases from J, with 7 bases between. The CDR3 loop spans 13 amino acids.

With regard to this clonotype: Being one base from a much bigger clone, this may be a read error. The chain has TRBV7-2 and TRBJ1-2; D unclear. CDR1 and CDR2 from the germline V gene are SGHTA and FQGNSA. The CDR3 has 14 amino acids. V was trimmed by 5 bases and J by 6 bases, leaving 16 bases between them. This CDR3 is CASSQSRAGHGYTF. In nucleotides, the CDR3 is TGTGCCAGCAGCCAATCTAGGGCTGGTCATGGCTACACCTTC.

This chain connects TRBV7-9 to TRBJ2-4; D not certain. This CDR3 region has 14 residues. CDR1 SEHNR and CDR2 FQNEAQ come from the germline V gene (reference sequence). V was clipped by 6 bases and J by 1 base, with 10 bases between them. CDR3 sequence reads: CASSSGNAKNIQYF. In DNA, the CDR3 is TGTGCCAGCAGTTCTGGTAACGCCAAAAACATTCAGTACTTC.

This chain joins TRBV2 and TRBJ1-2; D may be TRBD1 (6 bases). The CDR3 spans 13 residues. V was trimmed by 2 bases and J by 8 bases, leaving 12 bases between them. Germline values: CDR1 SNHLY, CDR2 FYNNEI. CDR3 in DNA: TGTGCCAGCAGTGAATCGGGGGGCAGGGGCTACACCTTC. This translates into CASSESGGRGYTF.